The 19 T cell receptor beta chains below all came from one sample that was sequenced in a study of T-cell reconstitution after alpha-beta-depleted transplantation in children (dated by TCRdb to about 2016). Receptor libraries were prepared by PCR. TCRdb records Illumina HiSeq 2500 as the sequencer. TCR library preparation used molecular barcoding, with unique molecular identifiers applied to normalize quantification of the TCRbeta repertoire. TCRdb trimmed the raw reads at Q25, called clones with MiXCR and kept productive beta chains. Each entry merges the rows of one CDR3 protein and shows their most common DNA and genes. The sample table holds around 400,000 distinct CDR3 sequences, of which around 21% were seen once. 3% to 4.5% of the sample is in the top ten clones. The sample here was PBMCs from the stem cell graft donor, taken from the stem cell graft. Receptors originate from a human donor who donated a stem cell graft to a child with acute myeloid leukemia.

This clonotype was observed many times. The chain combines TRBV18 with TRBJ1-2; no definite D call. Trimming removed 2 bases from V and 2 bases from J, with 9 bases in between. This CDR3 comprises 14 residues. Per the germline V gene, CDR1 is KGHSH and CDR2 is LQKENI. Here the CDR3 reads CASSPNRANYGYTF. In nucleotides, the CDR3 is TGTGCCAGCTCACCAAATAGGGCAAACTATGGCTACACCTTC. Looking up the rest from reference TRBV18 and TRBJ1-2 gives the full variable domain: NAGVMQNPRHLVRRRGQEARLRCSPMKGHSHVYWYRQLPEEGLKFMVYLQKENIIDESGMPKERFSAEFPKEGPSILRIQQVVRGDSAAYFCASSPNRANYGYTFGSGTRLTVV.

There are a few counts of this clonotype. CDR3 loop: CSAVPLSRTDTQYF. In DNA, the CDR3 is TGCAGTGCCGTACCACTCTCCCGCACAGATACGCAGTATTTT. The rearrangement links TRBV20-1 to TRBJ2-3; D is undetermined. The germline V gene encodes CDR1 DFQATT and CDR2 SNEGSKA (reference sequence). The CDR3 has 14 amino acids. Trimming pared 6 bases from V and 1 base from J, leaving 14 bases between.

V usage is TRBV3-1 and J usage is TRBJ2-5, with 7 bases identical to TRBD2. The length of the CDR3 is 14 residues. From germline, CDR1 is LGHDT and CDR2 YNNKEL (reference sequence). The J segment lost 5 bases and the V segment lost 2 bases, leaving 5 bases of the junction unmatched. CDR3 in amino acids: CASSQRSGHETQYF. The DNA for the CDR3 is TGTGCCAGCAGCCAACGTAGCGGGCACGAGACCCAGTACTTC.

This clonotype occurred a few times. The V and J genes are TRBV20-1 and TRBJ1-3; the D is unclear. This CDR3 has 12 residues. Trimming took 6 bases from V and 1 from J, leaving 7 bases between them. Looked up from germline, CDR1 is DFQATT and CDR2 is SNEGSKA (reference sequence). CDR3 loop: CSARPSGNTIYF. In DNA form, the CDR3 reads TGCAGTGCGCGGCCGTCTGGAAACACCATATATTTT.

This clonotype has more than one count but fewer than ten. The CDR3 region is CASRYLTGPYEQYF. In DNA, the CDR3 is TGCGCCAGTCGATATTTGACGGGTCCCTACGAGCAGTACTTC. This chain joins TRBV5-1 and TRBJ2-7; D is ambiguous. The CDR3 runs 14 residues. Germline V CDR1 and CDR2: SGHRS, YFSETQ. Between the trimmed V and J ends, which lost 8 bases and 2 bases, there was a span of 17 bases.

This clonotype was recorded many times. V gene TRBV6-1 combines with J gene TRBJ2-7, with 11 bases that match TRBD2. Germline values: CDR1 MNHNS, CDR2 SASEGT. The CDR3 is 14 residues long. Losses at the gene ends were 6 bases for V and 4 bases for J; bases not matched to a gene: 5. Here the CDR3 DNA reads TGTGCCAGCAGACTACTAGCGGGAGATTACGAGCAGTACTTC. Its translation is CASRLLAGDYEQYF.

Only a few counts were recorded for this clonotype. The V call is TRBV20-1, the J call TRBJ2-1, with a possible D match to TRBD2 (6 bases). Germline V gene sequence: CDR1 DFQATT, CDR2 SNEGSKA (reference sequence). V lost 4 bases to trimming and J lost 9 bases, with 19 bases between them. The CDR3 has 14 residues. CDR3 bases: TGCAGTGCTAAACGGCTGGCGGGATGGGCTGAGCAGTTCTTC. Protein: CSAKRLAGWAEQFF.

The chain is built from TRBV21-1 and TRBJ2-3; TRBD1 is the table's D call and was not checked against the DNA. TRBV21-1 is recorded as a pseudogene. This CDR3 has 15 amino acids. This chain's CDR3 is CASSTHPGGGDTQYF. As DNA, the CDR3 is TGTGCCAGCAGCACCCACCCGGGCGGGGGAGATACGCAGTATTTT.

The V call is TRBV6-2 or TRBV6-3, the J call TRBJ2-7; a possible D gene is TRBD2 (5 bases). In germline, CDR1 is MNHEY, CDR2 SVGEGT. The ends were cut back, 2 bases at V and 2 bases at J, with 10 bases in the middle. This CDR3 region has 14 residues. The CDR3: CASSYSGRPYEQYF. As DNA, the CDR3 is TGTGCCAGCAGTTACAGCGGACGACCCTACGAGCAGTACTTC.

The V and J genes are TRBV11-3 and TRBJ2-1; the D is unclear. V was clipped by 0 bases and J by 9 bases, with 6 bases between them. CDR1 SGHNT and CDR2 YENEEA come from the germline V gene. This CDR3 region has 12 residues. The CDR3 loop reads CASSLDGREQFF. In DNA, the CDR3 is TGTGCCAGCAGCTTAGACGGTCGTGAGCAGTTCTTC.

This clonotype appeared a few times. The gene calls are TRBV7-9 and TRBJ2-1, with D possibly matching TRBD2 (6 bases). The CDR3 extends over 15 amino acids. Germline lookup yields CDR1 SEHNR and CDR2 FQNEAQ (reference sequence). The V and J ends lost 1 base and 11 bases respectively, with 18 bases between them. The CDR3 reads CASSLGVVRDSKQFF. For the CDR3, the DNA is TGTGCCAGCAGCTTAGGAGTGGTCAGGGACTCGAAGCAGTTCTTC.

This clonotype was counted at least ten times. The chain carries TRBV20-1 and TRBJ2-5, with 9 bases lining up with TRBD2. Germline values: CDR1 DFQATT, CDR2 SNEGSKA (reference sequence). J lost 0 bases, V lost 6 bases, and 5 bases had no gene match. There are 14 residues in the CDR3. In DNA, the CDR3 is TGCAGTGCCCCCCGACTAGCGGACCAAGAGACCCAGTACTTC. Translated: CSAPRLADQETQYF.

This clonotype was observed a handful of times. The J gene is TRBJ2-7, the V gene TRBV10-2; the match to TRBD2 covers 14 bases. The ends lost 8 bases at V and 0 bases at J; junction bases unmatched: 6. CDR1 and CDR2 (germline): WSHSY, SAAADI. The CDR3 runs 16 residues. The CDR3 DNA follows: TGCGCCAGCGGCCAGGGACTAGCGGGAGCCTCCTACGAGCAGTACTTC. As protein: CASGQGLAGASYEQYF.

There are many counts of this clonotype. The rearrangement joins TRBV20-1 to TRBJ2-7; the match to TRBD2 covers 10 bases. This CDR3 has 16 amino acids. V lost 3 bases, J lost 2 bases, and 10 bases stayed unmatched. The germline CDR1 and CDR2 sequences are DFQATT and SNEGSKA (reference sequence). The CDR3 loop reads CSASITGTSVPYEQYF. The CDR3 nucleotides are TGCAGTGCTAGTATAACCGGGACTAGCGTTCCCTACGAGCAGTACTTC.

This clonotype was observed a handful of times. V gene TRBV18 combines with J gene TRBJ2-1; D ambiguous. Germline values: CDR1 KGHSH, CDR2 LQKENI. The CDR3 spans 14 residues. The V gene lost 6 bases and the J gene lost 4 bases, with 13 bases spanning the gap. As DNA, the CDR3 is TGTGCCAGCTCTACGAGTGGGGAATACAATGAGCAGTTCTTC. Translating it yields CASSTSGEYNEQFF.

This clonotype was counted only a few times. The rearrangement joins TRBV15 to TRBJ2-7; D is unclear. The germline V gene encodes CDR1 LNHNV and CDR2 YYDKDF (reference sequence). Between the trimmed V and J ends, which lost 0 bases and 4 bases, there was a span of 4 bases. CDR3 size: 12 residues. CDR3 DNA sequence: TGTGCCACCAGCAGAGAGGGATACGAGCAGTACTTC. Its protein product is CATSREGYEQYF.

This clonotype was observed many times. This chain uses TRBV20-1 with TRBJ2-6; D not resolved. The germline V gene has CDR1 DFQATT and CDR2 SNEGSKA (reference sequence). The V end lost 8 bases, the J end lost 3 bases, and 11 bases lay between the germline ends. The CDR3 totals 13 residues. The CDR3 DNA sequence: TGCAGTTCCCCCGGCGTTGGGGCCAACGTCCTGACTTTC. Its translation is CSSPGVGANVLTF.

The table lists this clonotype with many counts. The V and J genes are TRBV5-1 and TRBJ2-7; maybe TRBD2 (5 bases). CDR1 and CDR2 from the germline V gene are SGHRS and YFSETQ. There are 14 residues in the CDR3. Deletions cut 5 bases from V and 7 bases from J, with 19 bases between. The CDR3 DNA reads as TGCGCCAGCAGGGAGGCGACCCCCTCTCGGGAGCAGTACTTC. Amino acids: CASREATPSREQYF.

The chain links TRBV20-1 to TRBJ1-5; D may be TRBD1 (5 bases). Germline V gives CDR1 DFQATT, CDR2 SNEGSKA (reference sequence). Trimming left V 3 bases short and J 2 bases short, with 8 bases between. The CDR3 has 13 amino acids. The CDR3 reads CSARTARNQPQHF. Written as DNA, the CDR3 is TGCAGTGCTAGGACAGCTCGCAATCAGCCCCAGCATTTT.